Here is one T cell receptor (beta chain) with its context. The antigen is not known. The data were obtained in a study of T cell responses to AZD1222 COVID-19 vaccine. The repertoire was sequenced with immunoSEQ multiplex PCR; TCRdb's copy has only in-frame clones and lacks some. This table has over 110,000 clones, roughly 90% appearing once. Germline CDR1 is SGHDN and CDR2 is FVKESK. CDR3 length: 14 residues. The V segment lost 6 bases and the J segment 7 bases; nucleotides outside the gene matches: 11. Overall study findings and caveats: Spike-specific TCR breadth and depth went up after people got two AZD1222 doses.

Material: peripheral blood, obtained 28 days after the second AZD1222 dose. This clonotype was sampled from an adult who received the AZD1222 COVID-19 vaccine. The chain employs TRBV14 and TRBJ1-2; TRBD1 matches at 7 bases. The CDR3, as DNA: TGTGCCAGCAGACCCGACAGGGAGGGTAGTGGCTACACCTTC. It codes for CASRPDREGSGYTF.